The 9 T cell receptor beta chains reported below all come from one sample, sequenced in a study of T cell repertoires in cytomegalovirus infection. TCRdb redid the calling of the reads with MiXCR, one entry per CDR3 protein. The table records over 450,000 distinct CDR3 sequences, 10% to 12% of them present only once. The sample consisted of PBMCs. The receptors shown here come from a human donor in good health (CMV status not recorded). Some clones in this sample may be carry-over from other donors' samples.

This clonotype was detected ten times or more. DNA for the CDR3: TGTGCCAGCAGCCAACAGGGGGGCACCGGGGAGCTGTTTTTT. The encoded protein is CASSQQGGTGELFF. The chain combines TRBV4-2 with TRBJ2-2; maybe TRBD1 (7 bases). V was cut by 2 bases and J by 4 bases, with 8 bases left in between. The CDR3 runs to 14 residues. From germline, CDR1 is LGHNA and CDR2 YNFKEQ.

This chain uses TRBV2 with TRBJ2-5, with 13 bases matching TRBD2. With V trimmed by 10 bases and J by 1 base, 9 bases remained unmatched. There are 16 residues in the CDR3. Germline V gives CDR1 SNHLY, CDR2 FYNNEI. The CDR3 DNA is TGTGCCACTACCGGGACTAGCGGGATCTCCCAAGAGACCCAGTACTTC. Translated, it gives CATTGTSGISQETQYF.

This rearrangement joins TRBV6-1 to TRBJ1-2; D not resolved. Germline CDR1 reads MNHNS; CDR2 reads SASEGT. V was clipped by 4 bases and J by 3 bases, with 9 bases between them. This CDR3 region has 13 residues. DNA for the CDR3: TGTGCCAGCAGTGGCGTCGGATACTATGGCTACACCTTC. Translating gives CASSGVGYYGYTF.

V gene TRBV30 combines with J gene TRBJ2-1; 11 bases are a match to TRBD2. The V gene's germline CDR1 is GTSNPN and CDR2 SVGIG (reference sequence). This CDR3 has 15 amino acids. V was clipped by 3 bases and J by 4 bases; unmatched bases: 5. This CDR3 is CAWSTGTSGYNEQFF. Here the CDR3 DNA reads TGTGCCTGGAGCACCGGGACTAGCGGTTACAATGAGCAGTTCTTC.

This clonotype has more than one count but fewer than ten. The chain couples TRBV6-5 to TRBJ2-7; no reliable D call. The CDR3 sequence is 14 residues long. CDR1 is MNHEY, CDR2 SVGAGI, per germline. The V end was cut by 8 bases, the J end by 3 bases, with 17 bases between. The CDR3 here is CASASPLRLYEQYF. The CDR3, as DNA: TGTGCCAGCGCATCCCCCCTACGGCTCTACGAGCAGTACTTC.

This clonotype was seen a handful of times. The chain recombines TRBV20-1 with TRBJ1-5; the D is unclear. There are 15 residues in the CDR3. The V end was cut by 5 bases, the J end by 5 bases, with 19 bases between. Germline V gives CDR1 DFQATT, CDR2 SNEGSKA (reference sequence). The CDR3 bases are TGCAGTGCTCCCTTCTACCCGGGATCAGATCAGCCCCAGCATTTT. Translated, it gives CSAPFYPGSDQPQHF.

This clonotype was recorded at least ten times. In DNA form, the CDR3 reads TGTGCCAGCAGCTTAGAGGGGGTTAAGAACACTGAAGCTTTCTTT. Translating gives CASSLEGVKNTEAFF. The V call is TRBV7-3, the J call TRBJ1-1; D possibly corresponds to TRBD1 (6 bases). The CDR3 has 15 amino acids. Trimming shortened V by 2 bases and J by 1 base, and 11 bases separated the two germline ends. Germline CDR1 SGHTA, CDR2 FQGTGA.

This clonotype was detected a few times. The chain joins TRBV10-3 to TRBJ2-1; D is ambiguous. In germline, CDR1 is ENHRY, CDR2 SYGVKD. The CDR3 has 15 residues. Deletions cut 4 bases from V and 0 bases from J, with 10 bases between. CDR3 loop: CAISGSSSSYNEQFF. CDR3 bases: TGTGCCATCAGTGGTTCGAGTAGCTCCTACAATGAGCAGTTCTTC.

By share, this clonotype counts as medium-sized. The rearrangement links TRBV7-2 to TRBJ2-5, with 10 nucleotides matching TRBD2. The J segment lost 1 base and the V segment lost 5 bases, leaving 4 bases of the junction unmatched. This CDR3 is 15 amino acids long. Germline-derived CDR1 and CDR2 are SGHTA and FQGNSA. The DNA for the CDR3 is TGTGCCAGCAGCCAGACTAGCGGGTTCCAAGAGACCCAGTACTTC. The encoded protein is CASSQTSGFQETQYF.